This is a list of T cell receptor beta chains from one sample in a study of blood T cell repertoires in COVID-19. Profiled with immunoSEQ multiplex PCR; TCRdb holds only in-frame clones, not every one. This sample has roughly 230,000 clones; approximately 85% occur once, and the top ten carry around 5.5%. Sequencing was carried out using peripheral blood. The source of these receptors is a man aged 45-65 years with COVID-19, enrolled during active disease. Both conserved end residues are part of each CDR3. The D gene is left open where the match is weak. Clone sizes are given selectively: once, few, many, or a class where the clone is expanded.

size,V,D,J,DNA,CDR3
-,TRBV5-6,TRBD1,TRBJ1-4,TGTGCCAGCAGCTTGGGACAGGGGGCCCATTGGGAGGGGAAACTGTTTTTT,CASSLGQGAHWEGKLFF
-,TRBV24-1,TRBD2,TRBJ2-2,TGTGCCACCAGTGATCCGAGCGGGGGGCACACCGGGGAGCTGTTTTTT,CATSDPSGGHTGELFF
-,TRBV28,TRBD1,TRBJ1-1,TGTGCCAGCAAATACAGGGGTACTGAAGCTTTCTTT,CASKYRGTEAFF
-,TRBV7-8,-,TRBJ1-2,TGTGCCAGCAGCTTAGTCGGGGGGGGCTACACCTTC,CASSLVGGGYTF
-,TRBV19,-,TRBJ1-1,TGTGCCAGTAGTACCCGAGATGGTGCTGAAGCTTTCTTT,CASSTRDGAEAFF
once,TRBV6-1,TRBD1,TRBJ1-2,TGTGCCAGCAGTGAAGTACAGGGGAACTATGGCTACACCTTC,CASSEVQGNYGYTF
-,TRBV5-6,-,TRBJ1-2,TGTGCCAGCAGCTTGGGGCACCGGGACTATGGCTACACCTTC,CASSLGHRDYGYTF
once,TRBV27,-,TRBJ1-2,TGTGCCAGCAGTCCGGCCGGACAGCTTGCCGACTATGGCTACACCTTC,CASSPAGQLADYGYTF
-,TRBV6-6,-,TRBJ1-5,TGTGCCAGCAGTTACGGTCCGGCAGGAACTAATCAGCCCCAGCATTTT,CASSYGPAGTNQPQHF
-,TRBV6-6,-,TRBJ2-4,TGTGCCAGCTTCGGGAACGCGGCCAAAAACATTCAGTACTTC,CASFGNAAKNIQYF
many,TRBV6-5,-,TRBJ1-3,TGTGCCAGCAGTTACCCTTCAGGGGTCTCTGGAAACACCATATATTTT,CASSYPSGVSGNTIYF
-,TRBV21-1,-,TRBJ2-7,TGTGCCAGCAGACCGGGGACTAGCGGGGGCCCAAATGATACCTACGAGCAGTACTTC,CASRPGTSGGPNDTYEQYF
-,TRBV30,-,TRBJ2-2,TGTGCCTGGATGGGCAGACCTAACACCGGGGAGCTGTTTTTT,CAWMGRPNTGELFF
-,TRBV6-4,TRBD1,TRBJ2-2,TGTGCCAGCAGTACCGGGACAGGGGTCTACACCGGGGAGCTGTTTTTT,CASSTGTGVYTGELFF
-,TRBV3-1/TRBV3-2,TRBD1,TRBJ1-5,TGTGCCAGCAGTAGGGGACAGGGGATCAATCAGCCCCAGCATTTT,CASSRGQGINQPQHF
-,TRBV9,TRBD1,TRBJ1-6,TGTGCCAGCAGCACTGGACAGGGTCCAAATTCACCCCTCCACTTT,CASSTGQGPNSPLHF
-,TRBV3-1/TRBV3-2,-,TRBJ1-4,TGTGCCAGCAGCCAAATGCAGGGGAGTGGTGAAAAACTGTTTTTT,CASSQMQGSGEKLFF
-,TRBV7-3,-,TRBJ2-1,TGTGCCAGCAGCTTAAGCGGCCTCCGCTCCTACAATGAGCAGTTCTTC,CASSLSGLRSYNEQFF
-,TRBV7-3,-,TRBJ2-3,TGTGCCAGCAGCTCCATGACAGTAGATACGCAGTATTTT,CASSSMTVDTQYF
-,TRBV19,TRBD1,TRBJ1-5,TGTGCCAGTAGTATAGGGCCTGACAGGGGGCGAGATGTTCGCCAGCCCCAGCATTTT,CASSIGPDRGRDVRQPQHF
-,TRBV3-1/TRBV3-2,-,TRBJ2-3,TGTGCCAGCAGCCAAACCGGGGGGCCTAGCACAGATACGCAGTATTTT,CASSQTGGPSTDTQYF
-,TRBV5-1,-,TRBJ2-5,TGCGCCAGCAGCTTGGTCCTGCAGGGAAGGCAAGAGACCCAGTACTTC,CASSLVLQGRQETQYF
-,TRBV30,-,TRBJ1-1,TGTGCCTGGAGTAACTACGCTGAAGCTTTCTTT,CAWSNYAEAFF
-,TRBV7-2,-,TRBJ1-1,TGTGCCAGCAGAAACCCCGCGGGTACTGAAGCTTTCTTT,CASRNPAGTEAFF
once,TRBV18,-,TRBJ2-2,TGTGCCAGCTCAAAACAGGAAATCGCGAACACCGGGGAGCTGTTTTTT,CASSKQEIANTGELFF
-,TRBV7-3,-,TRBJ2-5,TGTGCCAGCAGCTCCCAGGGTGGGAAAGAGACCCAGTACTTC,CASSSQGGKETQYF
-,TRBV5-4,-,TRBJ2-2,TGTGCCAGCAGCTTGGACCTCGGGACCGGGGAGCTGTTTTTT,CASSLDLGTGELFF
-,TRBV21-1,-,TRBJ1-2,TGTGCCAGCAAACCTGGGGGGAGTACCCCAAACAGCTACACCTTC,CASKPGGSTPNSYTF
-,TRBV10-3,TRBD2,TRBJ2-1,TGTGCCATCAGTGGGGTAGCGGGGGGCAATGAGCAGTTCTTC,CAISGVAGGNEQFF
-,TRBV3-1/TRBV3-2,-,TRBJ1-6,TGTGCCAGCAGCCCCGACGTAGTCCCGGAGTCACCCCTCCACTTT,CASSPDVVPESPLHF
-,TRBV28,-,TRBJ1-5,TGTGCCAGCAGGAGGGGGTTTGGCAATCAGCCCCAGCATTTT,CASRRGFGNQPQHF
-,TRBV10-3,TRBD1,TRBJ1-5,TGTGCCATCAGCACGGACAGGGACGTTCAGCCCCAGCATTTT,CAISTDRDVQPQHF
-,TRBV2,TRBD1,TRBJ1-2,TGTGCCAGCAGCCTGGGACAGGAGTCTACCTATGGCTACACCTTC,CASSLGQESTYGYTF
-,TRBV28,TRBD1,TRBJ1-4,TGTGCCAGCAGGACAGGGGGCGCAGCTGAAAAACTGTTTTTT,CASRTGGAAEKLFF
-,TRBV7-2,TRBD2,TRBJ2-3,TGTGCCAGCAGCTTCTGGCGGGGGGGCACAGATACGCAGTATTTT,CASSFWRGGTDTQYF
-,TRBV18,-,TRBJ2-2,TGTGCCAGCTCATTCATAGCGGCAGCGAACACCGGGGAGCTGTTTTTT,CASSFIAAANTGELFF
-,TRBV3-1/TRBV3-2,-,TRBJ1-1,TGTGCCAGCAGCCCCCCAGGTCCCACAAACACTGAAGCTTTCTTT,CASSPPGPTNTEAFF
-,TRBV19,-,TRBJ2-7,TGTGCCAGTAGTTCACAGACCGCGGGGTACGAGCAGTACTTC,CASSSQTAGYEQYF
few,TRBV27,TRBD1,TRBJ2-7,TGTGCCAGCAGTTTCGACAGGGTCGACGAGCAGTACTTC,CASSFDRVDEQYF
-,TRBV5-6,-,TRBJ1-2,TGTGCCAGCAGCTCTGTGGATTTCGGGGGCTACACCTTC,CASSSVDFGGYTF
-,TRBV28,TRBD1,TRBJ2-5,TGTGCCAGCAGTTCCGGGACAGGGGGGCAAGAGACCCAGTACTTC,CASSSGTGGQETQYF
-,TRBV4-1,TRBD1,TRBJ1-1,TGCGCCAGCAGCCGAGGGACAGGGGAAGCTTTCTTT,CASSRGTGEAFF
-,TRBV5-1,TRBD1,TRBJ2-5,TGCGCCAGCAGCTCACAGGGGAGAGGAGAGACCCAGTACTTC,CASSSQGRGETQYF
-,TRBV6-5,TRBD1,TRBJ1-1,TGTGCCAGCAGTTACGGGACAGGGCAAAGCTTGACAGCTTTCTTT,CASSYGTGQSLTAFF
-,TRBV6-2/TRBV6-3,-,TRBJ1-1,TGTGCCAGCAGTCCCCTGGGCATTTCCTATAGTTTGGCTGAAGCTTTCTTT,CASSPLGISYSLAEAFF
-,TRBV19,TRBD2,TRBJ2-1,TGTGCCAGTAGTATCGTTGGACTAGCCCACAATGAGCAGTTCTTC,CASSIVGLAHNEQFF
-,TRBV3-1/TRBV3-2,TRBD2,TRBJ2-1,TGTGCCAGCAGCCAAGTTGGACTAGCGGGGGGATACAATGAGCAGTTCTTC,CASSQVGLAGGYNEQFF
medium-sized,TRBV5-6,-,TRBJ2-2,TGTGCCAGCAGCTTGGTACAGGGAGACACCGGGGAGCTGTTTTTT,CASSLVQGDTGELFF
-,TRBV5-6,-,TRBJ2-1,TGTGCCAGCAGCTTAGCCCTCTTTGAGCAGTTCTTC,CASSLALFEQFF
once,TRBV7-2,TRBD1,TRBJ1-5,TGTGCCAGCAGCTTGGGACAGGGATGGGCTCAGCCCCAGCATTTT,CASSLGQGWAQPQHF
-,TRBV7-2,-,TRBJ2-1,TGTGCCAGCAGCATCGAGCAGGCGTTCCGTGAGCAGTTCTTC,CASSIEQAFREQFF
once,TRBV3-1/TRBV3-2,-,TRBJ2-3,TGTGCCAGCAGCCAAGGTTGGTTCGGCAGGAGGACAGATACGCAGTATTTT,CASSQGWFGRRTDTQYF
-,TRBV10-3,TRBD1,TRBJ1-1,TGTGCCACCCAAGACAGGGCGGTTGAAGCTTTCTTT,CATQDRAVEAFF
-,TRBV7-2,TRBD1,TRBJ1-2,TGTGCCAGCAGCTTAAACACGGGACAGGCTTATGGCTACACCTTC,CASSLNTGQAYGYTF
once,TRBV10-3,-,TRBJ1-1,TGTGCCATCAGTGAGGTTCAGGGCGATGAAGCTTTCTTT,CAISEVQGDEAFF
-,TRBV11-2,-,TRBJ1-4,TGTGCCAGCAGCTTAGATCGGTGGGGGGGTCGGGCTAATGAAAAACTGTTTTTT,CASSLDRWGGRANEKLFF
-,TRBV6-2/TRBV6-3,TRBD1,TRBJ1-2,TGTGCCAGCAGTTACCAGAAAGGGACAGGGGGCGATGGCTACACCTTC,CASSYQKGTGGDGYTF
-,TRBV4-2,-,TRBJ2-2,TGTGCCAGCAGTCACACTCTTGACAGAAACACCGGGGAGCTGTTTTTT,CASSHTLDRNTGELFF
-,TRBV10-3,TRBD1,TRBJ2-6,TGTGCCATCAGGGGCGGACAGGGGCTCTCTGGGGCCAACGTCCTGACTTTC,CAIRGGQGLSGANVLTF